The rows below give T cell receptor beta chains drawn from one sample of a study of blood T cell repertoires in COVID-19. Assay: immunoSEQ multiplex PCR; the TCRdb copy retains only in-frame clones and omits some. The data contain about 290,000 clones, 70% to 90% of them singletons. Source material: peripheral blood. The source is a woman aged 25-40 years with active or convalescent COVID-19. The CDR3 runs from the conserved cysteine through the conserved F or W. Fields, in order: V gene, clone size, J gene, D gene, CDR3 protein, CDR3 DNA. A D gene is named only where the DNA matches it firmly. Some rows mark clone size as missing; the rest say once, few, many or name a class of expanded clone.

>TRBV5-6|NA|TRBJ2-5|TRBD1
CASSFAGGAETQYF
TGTGCCAGCAGCTTCGCAGGGGGCGCCGAGACCCAGTACTTC
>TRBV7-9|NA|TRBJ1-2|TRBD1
CASTQGLGYGYTF
TGTGCCAGCACACAGGGGTTGGGTTATGGCTACACCTTC
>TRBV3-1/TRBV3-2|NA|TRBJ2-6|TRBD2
CASSQVPGRAGANVLTF
TGTGCCAGCAGCCAAGTGCCCGGGAGGGCTGGGGCCAACGTCCTGACTTTC
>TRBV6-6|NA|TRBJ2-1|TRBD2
CASSPGRSGGYNEQFF
TGTGCCAGCAGCCCGGGGCGTAGCGGGGGATACAATGAGCAGTTCTTC
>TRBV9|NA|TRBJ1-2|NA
CASSVPGGYGYTF
TGTGCCAGCAGCGTACCCGGCGGCTATGGCTACACCTTC
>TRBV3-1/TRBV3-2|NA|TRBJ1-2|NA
CASSPGKNGYTF
TGTGCCAGCAGCCCCGGTAAAAATGGCTACACCTTC
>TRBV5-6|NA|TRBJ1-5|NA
CASSFSGRGGDQPQHF
TGTGCCAGCAGCTTTAGTGGTCGGGGAGGGGATCAGCCCCAGCATTTT
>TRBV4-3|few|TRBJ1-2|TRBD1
CASSQVGQGSGGYTF
TGCGCCAGCAGCCAAGTCGGACAGGGATCAGGTGGCTACACCTTC
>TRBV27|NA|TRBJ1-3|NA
CASRLAGGNTIYF
TGTGCCAGCAGATTGGCAGGAGGAAACACCATATATTTT
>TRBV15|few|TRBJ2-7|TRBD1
CATSRDRTGESEQYF
TGTGCCACCAGCAGAGATCGGACAGGGGAGAGCGAGCAGTACTTC
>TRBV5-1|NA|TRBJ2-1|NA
CASSMDIYEQFF
TGCGCCAGCAGCATGGACATCTATGAGCAGTTCTTC
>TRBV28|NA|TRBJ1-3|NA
CASTVGGHYTGNTIYF
TGTGCCAGCACCGTAGGGGGACACTACACTGGAAACACCATATATTTT
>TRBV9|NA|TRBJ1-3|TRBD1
CASSTGTGSGNTIYF
TGTGCCAGCAGCACGGGGACAGGGTCTGGAAACACCATATATTTT
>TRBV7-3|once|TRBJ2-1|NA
CASSLTDYNEQFF
TGTGCCAGCAGCCTGACAGACTACAATGAGCAGTTCTTC
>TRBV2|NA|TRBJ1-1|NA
CASSDEGGYTEAFF
TGTGCCAGCAGTGACGAAGGCGGATACACTGAAGCTTTCTTT
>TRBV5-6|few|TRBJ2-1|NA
CASSLPTIGEQFF
TGTGCCAGCAGCTTGCCCACTATTGGTGAGCAGTTCTTC
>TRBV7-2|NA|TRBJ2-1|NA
CASTIRLAGEQFF
TGTGCCAGCACCATCCGGCTAGCCGGTGAGCAGTTCTTC
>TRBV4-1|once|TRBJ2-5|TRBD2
CASSQVSSGGARGKTQYF
TGCGCCAGCAGCCAAGTTTCTAGCGGGGGGGCCAGGGGAAAGACCCAGTACTTC
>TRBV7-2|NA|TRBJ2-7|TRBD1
CASSLVPGQGEYEQYF
TGTGCCAGCAGCTTAGTCCCGGGACAGGGCGAGTACGAGCAGTACTTC
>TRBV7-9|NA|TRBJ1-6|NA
CASRPKGKVNSPLHF
TGTGCCAGCAGGCCTAAGGGGAAGGTGAATTCACCCCTCCACTTT
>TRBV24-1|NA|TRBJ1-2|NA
CATSGPHGGSNYGYTF
TGTGCCACCAGTGGACCCCACGGGGGATCTAACTATGGCTACACCTTC
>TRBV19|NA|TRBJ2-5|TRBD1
CAKLDRGRLLETQYF
TGTGCCAAATTGGACAGGGGGCGACTTCTAGAGACCCAGTACTTC
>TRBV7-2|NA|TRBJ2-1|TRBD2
CASSSPGTSGANEQFF
TGTGCCAGCAGCTCACCCGGGACTAGCGGGGCGAATGAGCAGTTCTTC
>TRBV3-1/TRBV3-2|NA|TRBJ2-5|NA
CASSQDSSLETQYF
TGTGCCAGCAGCCAAGATAGCAGCTTAGAGACCCAGTACTTC
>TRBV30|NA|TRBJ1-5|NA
CAWSVGSGGHQPQHF
TGTGCCTGGAGTGTAGGGTCTGGGGGCCATCAGCCCCAGCATTTT
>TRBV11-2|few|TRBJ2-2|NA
CASSLTFTLNTGELFF
TGTGCCAGCAGCTTAACCTTCACTTTGAACACCGGGGAGCTGTTTTTT
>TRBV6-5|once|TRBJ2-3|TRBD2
CASSYSSGGAADTQYF
TGTGCCAGCAGTTACTCTAGCGGGGGGGCCGCAGATACGCAGTATTTT
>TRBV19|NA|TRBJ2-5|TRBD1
CASIGTGGGETQYF
TGTGCCAGTATCGGGACAGGGGGGGGAGAGACCCAGTACTTC
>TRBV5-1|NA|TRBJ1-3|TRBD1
CASREGQGNTIYF
TGCGCCAGCAGGGAGGGACAGGGAAACACCATATATTTT
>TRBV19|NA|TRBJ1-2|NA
CASNRGDYGYTF
TGTGCCAGTAATCGGGGGGACTATGGCTACACCTTC
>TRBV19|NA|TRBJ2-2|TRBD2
CASSRELAGGTNTGELFF
TGTGCCAGTAGTAGGGAACTAGCGGGGGGAACGAACACCGGGGAGCTGTTTTTT
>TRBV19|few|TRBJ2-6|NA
CASSNRDSGANVLTF
TGTGCCAGTAGTAACAGGGACTCTGGGGCCAACGTCCTGACTTTC
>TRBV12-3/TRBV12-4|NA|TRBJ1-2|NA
CASSPGQLMGYTF
TGTGCCAGCAGTCCTGGACAGCTTATGGGCTACACCTTC
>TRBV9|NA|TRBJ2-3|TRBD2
CASSVGRGGLTDTQYF
TGTGCCAGCAGCGTAGGGCGGGGGGGCCTGACAGATACGCAGTATTTT
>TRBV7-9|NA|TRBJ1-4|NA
CASSLGEGNEKLFF
TGTGCCAGCAGCTTAGGAGAGGGTAATGAAAAACTGTTTTTT
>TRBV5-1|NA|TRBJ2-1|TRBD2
CASSGTSADEQFF
TGCGCCAGCAGTGGGACTAGCGCGGATGAGCAGTTCTTC
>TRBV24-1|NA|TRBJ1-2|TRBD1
CATSEQGPPYGYTF
TGTGCCACCAGTGAACAGGGGCCTCCCTATGGCTACACCTTC
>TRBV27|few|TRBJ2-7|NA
CASPPQGRMGYEQYF
TGTGCCAGCCCACCCCAGGGGAGAATGGGCTACGAGCAGTACTTC
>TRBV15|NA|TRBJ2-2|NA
CATSIGDTGELFF
TGTGCCACCAGCATAGGGGACACCGGGGAGCTGTTTTTT
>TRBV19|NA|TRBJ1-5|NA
CASSGGDRKLYSNQPQHF
TGTGCCAGTAGTGGGGGGGACCGAAAACTTTATAGCAATCAGCCCCAGCATTTT
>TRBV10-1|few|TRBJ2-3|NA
CASSDAPSTDTQYF
TGCGCCAGCAGTGACGCGCCTAGCACAGATACGCAGTATTTT
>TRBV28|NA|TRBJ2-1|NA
CASSFGDWEEQFF
TGTGCCAGCAGTTTCGGGGATTGGGAGGAGCAGTTCTTC
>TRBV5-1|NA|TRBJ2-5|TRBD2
CASSFSGDQETQYF
TGCGCCAGCAGCTTTAGCGGGGACCAAGAGACCCAGTACTTC
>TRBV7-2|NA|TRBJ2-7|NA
CASSTGTFDYEQYF
TGTGCCAGCAGCACCGGGACTTTTGATTACGAGCAGTACTTC
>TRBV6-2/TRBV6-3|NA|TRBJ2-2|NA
CASSFTPGTGELFF
TGTGCCAGCAGTTTTACACCGGGGACCGGGGAGCTGTTTTTT
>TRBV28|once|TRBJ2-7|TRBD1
CASRPSGTGPYEQYF
TGTGCCAGCAGGCCTTCCGGGACAGGGCCCTACGAGCAGTACTTC
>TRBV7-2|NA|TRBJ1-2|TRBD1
CASSWRAGQGSNYGYTF
TGTGCCAGCAGCTGGCGCGCGGGACAGGGAAGTAACTATGGCTACACCTTC
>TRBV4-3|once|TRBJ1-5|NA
CASSQDPSNQPQHF
TGCGCCAGCAGCCAAGATCCGTCCAATCAGCCCCAGCATTTT
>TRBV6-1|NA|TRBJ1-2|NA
CASSEKEGGYGYTF
TGTGCCAGCAGTGAAAAGGAAGGGGGCTATGGCTACACCTTC